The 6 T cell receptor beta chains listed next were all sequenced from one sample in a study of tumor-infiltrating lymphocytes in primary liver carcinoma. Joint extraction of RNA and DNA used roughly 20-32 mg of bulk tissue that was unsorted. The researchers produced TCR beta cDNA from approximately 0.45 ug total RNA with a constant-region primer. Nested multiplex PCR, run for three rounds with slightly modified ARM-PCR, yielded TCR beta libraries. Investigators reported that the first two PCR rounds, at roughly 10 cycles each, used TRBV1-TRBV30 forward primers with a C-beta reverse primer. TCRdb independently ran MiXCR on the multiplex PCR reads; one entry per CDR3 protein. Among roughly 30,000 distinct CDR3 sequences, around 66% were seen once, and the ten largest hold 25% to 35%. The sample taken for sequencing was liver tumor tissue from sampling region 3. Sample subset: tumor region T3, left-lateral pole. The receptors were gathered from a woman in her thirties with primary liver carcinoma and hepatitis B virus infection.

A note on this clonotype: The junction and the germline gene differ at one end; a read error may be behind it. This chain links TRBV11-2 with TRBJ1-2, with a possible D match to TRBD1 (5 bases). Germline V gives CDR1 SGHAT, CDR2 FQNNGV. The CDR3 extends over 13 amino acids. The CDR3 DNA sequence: TGTACCAGCAGTTCCGGGACTGAATATGGCTACACCTTC. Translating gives CTSSSGTEYGYTF.

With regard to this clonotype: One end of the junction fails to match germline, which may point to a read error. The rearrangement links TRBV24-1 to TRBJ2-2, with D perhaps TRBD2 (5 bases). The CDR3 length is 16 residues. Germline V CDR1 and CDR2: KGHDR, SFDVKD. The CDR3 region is CATSDLRHVESGELFF. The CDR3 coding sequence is TGTGCCACCAGTGATTTGCGACACGTGGAGTCCGGGGAGCTGTTCTTT.

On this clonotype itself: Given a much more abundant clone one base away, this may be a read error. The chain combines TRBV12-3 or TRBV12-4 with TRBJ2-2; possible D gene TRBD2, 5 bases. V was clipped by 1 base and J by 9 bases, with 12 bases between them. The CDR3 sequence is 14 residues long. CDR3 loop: CASSLGAGPRELFF. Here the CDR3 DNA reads TGTGCCAGCAGTTTAGGCGCGGGCCCCAGGGAGCTGTTTTTT.

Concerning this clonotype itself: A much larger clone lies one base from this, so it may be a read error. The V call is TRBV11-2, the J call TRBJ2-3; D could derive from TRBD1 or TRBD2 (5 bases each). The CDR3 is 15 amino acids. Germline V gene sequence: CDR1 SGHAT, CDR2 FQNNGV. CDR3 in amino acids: CTSSLVGRHTDTQYF. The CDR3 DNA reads TGTACCAGCAGCTTAGTGGGACGCCACACAGATACGCAGTATTTT.

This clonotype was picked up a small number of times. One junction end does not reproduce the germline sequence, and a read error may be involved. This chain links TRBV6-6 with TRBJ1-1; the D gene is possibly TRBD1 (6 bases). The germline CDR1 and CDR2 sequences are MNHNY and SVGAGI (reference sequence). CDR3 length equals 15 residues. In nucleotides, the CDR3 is TGTGCCAGCAGTATTCTGGACAGATTGAACACTGGAGCTTTCTTT. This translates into CASSILDRLNTGAFF.

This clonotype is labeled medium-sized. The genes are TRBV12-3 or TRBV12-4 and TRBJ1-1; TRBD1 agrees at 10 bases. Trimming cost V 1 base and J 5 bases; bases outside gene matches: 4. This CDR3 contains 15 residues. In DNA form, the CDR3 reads TGTGCCAGCAGTTTAGTGACAGGGGGCTGGACTGAAGCTTTCTTT. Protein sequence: CASSLVTGGWTEAFF.